This TCR beta chain was sequenced during a study of blood T cell repertoires in COVID-19. Looking at the study overall: Material from acute and convalescent COVID-19 was sourced from the United States, Italy and Spain. T cells, B-cell-depleted T cells, or PBMCs provided the cDNA or gDNA that served as material.

The CDR3 has 15 amino acids. Trimming shortened V by 2 bases and J by 5 bases, and 14 bases separated the two germline ends. Germline V gene sequence: CDR1 SGHRS, CDR2 YFSETQ. Authors' analysis steps: Reference gene primers were amplified, and this amplification served to estimate nucleated cell counts. Profiled with immunoSEQ multiplex PCR; TCRdb holds only in-frame clones, not every one. V and J calls and clone size are as listed in that table; D and trimming were resolved from the DNA. The data show approximately 200,000 clones, roughly 84% seen once. The sequenced material came from peripheral blood. The receptor's source is a woman aged 30 to 39 who had recovered from COVID-19. This chain uses TRBV5-1 with TRBJ1-5, with a possible D match to TRBD1 (6 bases). CDR3 amino acids: CASSLSPGHDQPQHF. The CDR3, as DNA: TGCGCCAGCAGCTTATCACCGGGACATGATCAGCCCCAGCATTTT.